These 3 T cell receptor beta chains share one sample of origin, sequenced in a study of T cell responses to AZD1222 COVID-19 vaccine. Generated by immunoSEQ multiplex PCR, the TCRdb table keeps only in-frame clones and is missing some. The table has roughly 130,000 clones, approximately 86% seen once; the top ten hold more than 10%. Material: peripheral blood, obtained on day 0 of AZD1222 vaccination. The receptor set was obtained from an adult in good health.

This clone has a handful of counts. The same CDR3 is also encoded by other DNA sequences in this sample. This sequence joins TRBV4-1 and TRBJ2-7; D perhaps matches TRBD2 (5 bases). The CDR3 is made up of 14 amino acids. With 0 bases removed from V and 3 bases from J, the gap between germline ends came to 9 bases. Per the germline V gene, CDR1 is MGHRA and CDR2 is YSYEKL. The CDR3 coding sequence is TGCGCCAGCAGCCAAGACCTCCGGGGCTACGAGCAGTACTTC. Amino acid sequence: CASSQDLRGYEQYF.

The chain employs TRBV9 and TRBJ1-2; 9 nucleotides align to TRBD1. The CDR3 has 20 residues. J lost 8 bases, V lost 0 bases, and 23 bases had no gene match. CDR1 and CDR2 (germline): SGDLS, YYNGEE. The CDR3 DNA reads TGTGCCAGCAGCGTAGGAGGCCTGGAAGGAGGGACAGGGAATCTAAGGGGCTACACCTTC. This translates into CASSVGGLEGGTGNLRGYTF.

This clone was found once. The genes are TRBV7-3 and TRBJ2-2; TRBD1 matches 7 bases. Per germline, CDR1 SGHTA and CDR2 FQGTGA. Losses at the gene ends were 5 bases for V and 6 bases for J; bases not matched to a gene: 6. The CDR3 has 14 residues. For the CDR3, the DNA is TGTGCCAGCAGCACAACAGGGGTCTCCGGGGAGCTGTTTTTT. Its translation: CASSTTGVSGELFF.